Following are 20 T cell receptor beta chains from one sample sequenced in a study of cytomegalovirus exposure and HLA in healthy donors. The PCR ran on 60 Vbeta and 13 Jbeta primers. The method was immunoSEQ multiplex PCR; TCRdb's version includes in-frame clones alone and lacks a portion of them. The sample includes roughly 100,000 clones, approximately 80% of them seen just once. The sample comprised PBMCs. The receptors originated from a man under 40 in good health and CMV-seropositive.

Of note for this clone: An end of the junction does not agree with germline; a read error may underlie this. The chain uses TRBV7-9 and TRBJ2-5, with 7 bases matching TRBD1. This CDR3 is built from 15 residues. Looked up from germline, CDR1 is SEHNR and CDR2 is FQNEAQ (reference sequence). The CDR3 here is CSSSLLTGRQETQYF. Written as DNA, the CDR3 is TGTTCCAGCAGCCTACTGACAGGGCGCCAAGAGACCCAGTACTTC. Looking up the rest from reference TRBV7-9 and TRBJ2-5 gives the full variable domain: DTGVSQNPRHKITKRGQNVTFRCDPISEHNRLYWYRQTLGQGPEFLTYFQNEAQLEKSRLLSDRFSAERPKGSFSTLEIQRTEQGDSAMYLCSSSLLTGRQETQYFGPGTRLLVL.

The chain combines TRBV5-4 with TRBJ1-3; no firm D call. The CDR3 has 16 residues. Germline loops: CDR1 SGHNT, CDR2 YYREEE (reference sequence). Trimming left V 0 bases short and J 0 bases short, with 10 bases between. CDR3 in amino acids: CASSLAGVVSGNTIYF. CDR3 DNA: TGTGCCAGCAGCTTGGCCGGGGTGGTCTCTGGAAACACCATATATTTT.

The gene calls are TRBV5-1 and TRBJ1-1; 7 bases are shared with TRBD1. The V gene end was trimmed by 4 bases and the J gene end by 1 base; junction bases not matched to a gene: 7. This CDR3 comprises 15 residues. Germline loops: CDR1 SGHRS, CDR2 YFSETQ. CDR3 sequence reads: CASSHRTGQNTEAFF. CDR3 DNA: TGCGCCAGCAGCCACCGGACAGGCCAGAACACTGAAGCTTTCTTT.

V gene TRBV13 combines with J gene TRBJ2-7, with a weak D call TRBD2 (5 bases). This CDR3 region has 14 residues. The V end was cut by 5 bases, the J end by 4 bases, with 15 bases between. The germline CDR1 and CDR2 sequences are PRHDT and FYEKMQ (reference sequence). This CDR3 is CASSPRDTGYEQYF. The DNA of the CDR3 is TGTGCCAGCAGCCCGCGAGACACGGGGTACGAGCAGTACTTC.

This clone is a singleton in its sample. This chain uses TRBV6-5 with TRBJ1-2, with D uncertain. The CDR3 has 12 residues. V was shortened by 6 bases and J by 0 bases, with 5 bases between the two germline ends. In germline, CDR1 is MNHEY, CDR2 SVGAGI. This chain's CDR3 is CASRSTNYGYTF. The CDR3 DNA reads TGTGCCAGCAGATCAACTAACTATGGCTACACCTTC.

The chain employs TRBV4-1 and TRBJ1-1; tentative D call: TRBD1 (5 bases). Trimming stripped 5 bases from V and 4 bases from J, with 17 bases between. Germline values: CDR1 MGHRA, CDR2 YSYEKL. The length of the CDR3 is 15 residues. The CDR3 region has the DNA TGCGCCAGCAGCGGTCAGCAATTTAGGGGCACTGAAGCTTTCTTT. Translating it yields CASSGQQFRGTEAFF.

This chain links TRBV11-2 with TRBJ2-4; TRBD2 matches 7 bases. V was pared by 0 bases and J by 0 bases, with 11 bases of the junction left unmatched. CDR1 is SGHAT, CDR2 FQNNGV, per germline. This CDR3 is built from 19 residues. The chain's CDR3 is CASSLDGAGKGIAKNIQYF. The CDR3 DNA sequence: TGTGCCAGCAGCTTAGATGGAGCGGGAAAGGGTATAGCCAAAAACATTCAGTACTTC.

V is TRBV6-5 and J is TRBJ2-7, with 10 bases matching TRBD2. The CDR3 runs 13 residues. The V gene's germline CDR1 is MNHEY and CDR2 SVGAGI. Losses at the gene ends were 6 bases for V and 9 bases for J; bases not matched to a gene: 8. As DNA, the CDR3 is TGTGCCAGCAGAAAACCCCCTAGCGGGGGGCAGTACTTC. The encoded protein is CASRKPPSGGQYF.

The chain links TRBV9 to TRBJ1-4; 8 bases line up with TRBD1. The CDR3 spans 15 residues. Looked up from germline, CDR1 is SGDLS and CDR2 is YYNGEE. V was pared by 0 bases and J by 7 bases, with 5 bases of the junction left unmatched. In DNA, the CDR3 is TGTGCCAGCAGCGTAGAGACAGGGGCGGGTGAAAAACTGTTTTTT. It codes for CASSVETGAGEKLFF.

This clone turned up a few times. The rearrangement joins TRBV7-3 to TRBJ2-1, with TRBD1 identical over 7 bases. CDR3 length equals 13 residues. With 5 bases clipped from V and 12 bases from J, the junction kept 10 bases outside the gene matches. The germline V gene encodes CDR1 SGHTA and CDR2 FQGTGA. CDR3 nucleotides: TGTGCCAGCAGCCCTTTTGAATCAGGGGGGCAGTTCTTC. Protein product: CASSPFESGGQFF.

V is TRBV4-1 and J is TRBJ1-2, with D possibly TRBD1 on 5 matching bases. Trimming shortened V by 5 bases and J by 6 bases, and 19 bases separated the two germline ends. CDR3 length equals 15 residues. The germline V gene encodes CDR1 MGHRA and CDR2 YSYEKL. The CDR3 is CASSDPLDTPDGYTF. The CDR3 DNA is TGCGCCAGCAGCGACCCCTTGGACACCCCCGATGGCTACACCTTC.

This clone was seen more than once but under ten times. The V call is TRBV6-4, the J call TRBJ2-3, with 10 nucleotides matching TRBD1. This CDR3 region has 15 residues. CDR1 and CDR2 from the germline V gene are MRHNA and SNTAGT. The trim removed 4 bases at V and 6 bases at J, leaving 7 bases unmatched. CDR3 sequence: CASSGTRDRGDTQYF. In DNA form, the CDR3 reads TGTGCCAGCAGTGGAACGAGGGACAGGGGTGATACGCAGTATTTT.

The chain recombines TRBV11-2 with TRBJ2-3; D gene unclear. The CDR3 is 13 residues long. Trimming took 0 bases from V and 5 from J, leaving 6 bases between them. The germline CDR1 and CDR2 sequences are SGHAT and FQNNGV. The CDR3 reads CASSLDRGDTQYF. CDR3 DNA: TGTGCCAGCAGCTTAGATCGAGGAGATACGCAGTATTTT.

The rearrangement uses TRBV18 and TRBJ1-5; D might be TRBD1 (6 bases). Germline CDR1 and CDR2: KGHSH and LQKENI. V shed 0 bases and J shed 6 bases, with 15 bases lying between them. The CDR3 consists of 16 residues. CDR3 DNA: TGTGCCAGCTCACCACCCAATAACAGGGCCGGTCAGCCCCAGCATTTT. It translates to CASSPPNNRAGQPQHF. The full variable domain, rest sourced from reference TRBV18 and TRBJ1-5, is NAGVMQNPRHLVRRRGQEARLRCSPMKGHSHVYWYRQLPEEGLKFMVYLQKENIIDESGMPKERFSAEFPKEGPSILRIQQVVRGDSAAYFCASSPPNNRAGQPQHFGDGTRLSIL.

The gene calls are TRBV5-1 and TRBJ1-1; D is unresolved. Looked up from germline, CDR1 is SGHRS and CDR2 is YFSETQ. V was pared by 2 bases and J by 1 base, with 15 bases between. The CDR3 is 16 residues long. This chain's CDR3 is CASSFWGGSANTEAFF. DNA of the CDR3: TGCGCCAGCAGCTTTTGGGGAGGGAGTGCGAACACTGAAGCTTTCTTT. The whole variable domain, remainder taken from reference TRBV5-1 and TRBJ1-1, is KAGVTQTPRYLIKTRGQQVTLSCSPISGHRSVSWYQQTPGQGLQFLFEYFSETQRNKGNFPGRFSGRQFSNSRSEMNVSTLELGDSALYLCASSFWGGSANTEAFFGQGTRLTVV.

This clone has a single count. This chain joins TRBV30 and TRBJ2-5, with TRBD2 as a possible D gene (5 bases). V was shortened by 2 bases and J by 3 bases, with 10 bases between the two germline ends. This CDR3 region has 13 residues. Germline-derived CDR1 and CDR2 are GTSNPN and SVGIG (reference sequence). In DNA, the CDR3 is TGTGCCTGGAGTTCCCTGCGGGAAGAGACCCAGTACTTC. This codes for CAWSSLREETQYF. Combining the CDR3 with reference TRBV30 and TRBJ2-5 gives the whole variable domain SQTIHQWPATLVQPVGSPLSLECTVEGTSNPNLYWYRQAAGRGLQLLFYSVGIGQISSEVPQNLSASRPQDRQFILSSKKLLLSDSGFYLCAWSSLREETQYFGPGTRLLVL.

The J gene is TRBJ1-4, the V gene TRBV5-4; 11 bases map to TRBD1. CDR1 is SGHNT, CDR2 YYREEE, per germline (reference sequence). This CDR3 comprises 15 residues. The J segment lost 11 bases and the V segment lost 3 bases, leaving 9 bases of the junction unmatched. CDR3 bases: TGTGCCAGCAGCTCCTACGGACAGGGGGCGACGAAACTGTTTTTT. It yields the protein CASSSYGQGATKLFF.

This rearrangement joins TRBV7-2 to TRBJ2-1, with 11 bases that match TRBD2. The J segment lost 7 bases and the V segment lost 3 bases, leaving 5 bases of the junction unmatched. The V gene's germline CDR1 is SGHTA and CDR2 FQGNSA. The CDR3 runs 15 residues. The CDR3 sequence is CASSFSGGAGNEQFF. The CDR3 DNA is TGTGCCAGCAGCTTTAGCGGGGGGGCCGGGAATGAGCAGTTCTTC. Complete variable domain (other parts from reference TRBV7-2 and TRBJ2-1): GAGVSQSPSNKVTEKGKDVELRCDPISGHTALYWYRQSLGQGLEFLIYFQGNSAPDKSGLPSDRFSAERTGGSVSTLTIQRTQQEDSAVYLCASSFSGGAGNEQFFGPGTRLTVL.

The CDR3 bases are TGTGCCATCACGAGGGACATGAACACTGAAGCTTTCTTT. As protein: CAITRDMNTEAFF. The rearrangement uses TRBV10-3 and TRBJ1-1, with D possibly TRBD1 on 6 matching bases. The CDR3 loop spans 13 amino acids. Per the germline V gene, CDR1 is ENHRY and CDR2 is SYGVKD. The V end was cut by 7 bases, the J end by 0 bases, with 9 bases between.

There are a few counts of this clone. The V call is TRBV7-8, the J call TRBJ1-6; D is perhaps TRBD1 (5 bases). Germline assignment: CDR1 SGHVS and CDR2 FQNEAQ. V lost 5 bases and J 10 bases, leaving 18 bases between the germline ends. The length of the CDR3 is 15 residues. CDR3 residues: CASSPPREAGSPLHF. The CDR3 DNA is TGTGCCAGCAGCCCCCCCAGGGAGGCGGGATCACCCCTCCACTTT.